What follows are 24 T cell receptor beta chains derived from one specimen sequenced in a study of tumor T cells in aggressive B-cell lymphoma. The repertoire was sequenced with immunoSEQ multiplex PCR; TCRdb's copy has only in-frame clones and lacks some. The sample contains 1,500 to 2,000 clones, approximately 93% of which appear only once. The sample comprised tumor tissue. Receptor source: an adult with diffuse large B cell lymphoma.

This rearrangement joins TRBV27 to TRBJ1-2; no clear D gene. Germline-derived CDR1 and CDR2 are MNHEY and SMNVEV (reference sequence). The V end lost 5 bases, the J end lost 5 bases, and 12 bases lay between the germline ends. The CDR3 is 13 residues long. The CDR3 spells CASSPQAGYGYTF. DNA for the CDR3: TGTGCCAGCAGTCCTCAAGCCGGTTATGGCTACACCTTC.

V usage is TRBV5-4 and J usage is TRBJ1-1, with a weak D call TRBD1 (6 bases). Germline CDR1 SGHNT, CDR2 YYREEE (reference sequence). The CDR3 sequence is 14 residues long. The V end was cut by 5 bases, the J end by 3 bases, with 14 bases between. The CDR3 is CASSQDRSDTEAFF. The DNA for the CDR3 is TGTGCCAGCAGTCAAGACAGGAGTGACACTGAAGCTTTCTTT.

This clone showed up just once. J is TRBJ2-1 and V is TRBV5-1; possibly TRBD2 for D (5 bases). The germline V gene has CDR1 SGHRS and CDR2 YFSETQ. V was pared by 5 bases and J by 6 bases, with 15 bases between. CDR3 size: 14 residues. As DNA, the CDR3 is TGCGCCAGCAGTCCCTTACTAGGATCCAATGAGCAGTTCTTC. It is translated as CASSPLLGSNEQFF.

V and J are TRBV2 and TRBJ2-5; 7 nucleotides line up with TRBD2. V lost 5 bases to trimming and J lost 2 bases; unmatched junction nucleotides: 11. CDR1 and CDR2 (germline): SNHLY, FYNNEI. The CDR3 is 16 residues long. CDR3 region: CASSFGGAGPQETQYF. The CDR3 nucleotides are TGTGCCAGCAGTTTCGGGGGAGCGGGACCACAAGAGACCCAGTACTTC. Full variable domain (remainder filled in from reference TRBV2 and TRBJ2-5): EPEVTQTPSHQVTQMGQEVILRCVPISNHLYFYWYRQILGQKVEFLVSFYNNEISEKSEIFDDQFSVERPDGSNFTLKIRSTKLEDSAMYFCASSFGGAGPQETQYFGPGTRLLVL.

The CDR3 DNA reads as TGTGCCAGCAGCCGCCGGGGAGACGAGCAGTACTTC. Translating gives CASSRRGDEQYF. The chain links TRBV14 to TRBJ2-5; TRBD2 is a possible D gene (5 bases). The J call may be incorrect, as the DNA end agrees better with TRBJ2-7. The V gene's germline CDR1 is SGHDN and CDR2 FVKESK. This CDR3 is 12 amino acids long.

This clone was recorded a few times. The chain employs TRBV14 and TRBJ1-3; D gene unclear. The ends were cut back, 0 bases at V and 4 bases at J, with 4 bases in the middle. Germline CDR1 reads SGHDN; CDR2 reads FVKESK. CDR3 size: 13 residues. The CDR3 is CASSQDQGNTIYF. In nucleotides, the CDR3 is TGTGCCAGCAGCCAAGATCAGGGAAACACCATATATTTT.

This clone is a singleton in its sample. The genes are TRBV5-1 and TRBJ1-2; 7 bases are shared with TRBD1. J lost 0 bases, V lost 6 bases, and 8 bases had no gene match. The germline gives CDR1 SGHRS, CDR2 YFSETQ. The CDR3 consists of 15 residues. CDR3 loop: CASTLRQGANYGYTF. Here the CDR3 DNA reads TGCGCCAGCACCTTAAGACAGGGAGCTAACTATGGCTACACCTTC.

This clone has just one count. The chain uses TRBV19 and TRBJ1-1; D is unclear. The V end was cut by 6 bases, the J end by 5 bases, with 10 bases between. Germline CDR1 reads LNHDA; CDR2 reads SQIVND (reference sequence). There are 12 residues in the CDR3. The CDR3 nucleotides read TGTGCCAGTAGAGTTGGCCCGACTGAAGCTTTCTTT. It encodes CASRVGPTEAFF.

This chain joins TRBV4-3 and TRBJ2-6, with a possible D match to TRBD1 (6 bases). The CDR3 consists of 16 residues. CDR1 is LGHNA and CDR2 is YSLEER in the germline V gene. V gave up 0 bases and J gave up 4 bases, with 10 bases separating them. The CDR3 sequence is CASSQDWGLGANVLTF. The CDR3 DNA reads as TGCGCCAGCAGCCAAGATTGGGGGCTCGGGGCCAACGTCCTGACTTTC.

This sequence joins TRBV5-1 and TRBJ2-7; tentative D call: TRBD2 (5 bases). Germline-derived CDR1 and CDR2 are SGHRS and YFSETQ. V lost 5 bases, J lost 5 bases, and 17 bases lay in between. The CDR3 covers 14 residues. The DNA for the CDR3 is TGCGCCAGCAGTCCACTAGGCAAGCCCCACGAGCAGTACTTC. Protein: CASSPLGKPHEQYF.

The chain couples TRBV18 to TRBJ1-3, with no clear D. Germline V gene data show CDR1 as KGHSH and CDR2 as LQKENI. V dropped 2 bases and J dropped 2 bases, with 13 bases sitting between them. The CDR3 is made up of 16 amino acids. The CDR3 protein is CASSPMTPTTGNTIYF. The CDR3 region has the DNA TGTGCCAGCTCACCAATGACACCCACCACTGGAAACACCATATATTTT.

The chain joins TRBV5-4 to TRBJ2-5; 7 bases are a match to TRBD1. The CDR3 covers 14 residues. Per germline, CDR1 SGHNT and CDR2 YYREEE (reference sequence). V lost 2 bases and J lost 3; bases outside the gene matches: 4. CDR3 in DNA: TGTGCCAGCAGCTTACAGGGGCCCGAAGAGACCCAGTACTTC. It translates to CASSLQGPEETQYF.

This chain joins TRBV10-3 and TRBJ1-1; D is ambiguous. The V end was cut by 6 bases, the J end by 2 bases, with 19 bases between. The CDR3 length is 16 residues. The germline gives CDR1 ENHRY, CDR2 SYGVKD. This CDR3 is CAISAGIPAPNTEAFF. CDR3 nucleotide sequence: TGTGCCATCAGCGCCGGGATACCGGCCCCTAACACTGAAGCTTTCTTT.

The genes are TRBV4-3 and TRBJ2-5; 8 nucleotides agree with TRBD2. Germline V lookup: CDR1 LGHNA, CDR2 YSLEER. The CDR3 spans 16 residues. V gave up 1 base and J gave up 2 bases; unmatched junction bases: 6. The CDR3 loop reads CASSQGLAGLQETQYF. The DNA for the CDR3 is TGCGCCAGCAGCCAAGGGTTAGCGGGGCTTCAAGAGACCCAGTACTTC.

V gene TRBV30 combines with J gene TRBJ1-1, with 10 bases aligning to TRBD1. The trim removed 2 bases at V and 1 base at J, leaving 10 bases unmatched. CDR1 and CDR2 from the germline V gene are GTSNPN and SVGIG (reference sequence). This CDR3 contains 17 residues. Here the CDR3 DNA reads TGTGCCTGGAGTCCGGGACAGGGGCTGCGAAGGAACACTGAAGCTTTCTTT. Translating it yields CAWSPGQGLRRNTEAFF.

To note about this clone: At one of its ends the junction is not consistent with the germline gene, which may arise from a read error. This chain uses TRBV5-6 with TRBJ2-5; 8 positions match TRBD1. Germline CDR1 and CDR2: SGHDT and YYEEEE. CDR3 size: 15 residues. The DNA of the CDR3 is TGTGCCAGCAGCTTGTCCAGGGGGCATCGGGAGACCCAGCACTTC. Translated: CASSLSRGHRETQHF.

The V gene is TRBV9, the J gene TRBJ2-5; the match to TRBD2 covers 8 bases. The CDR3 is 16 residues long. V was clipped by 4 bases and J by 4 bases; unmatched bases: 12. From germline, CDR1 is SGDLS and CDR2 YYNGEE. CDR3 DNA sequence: TGTGCCAGCAGCTCCCCAGTTGCGGGGGGTTTAGAGACCCAGTACTTC. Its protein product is CASSSPVAGGLETQYF.

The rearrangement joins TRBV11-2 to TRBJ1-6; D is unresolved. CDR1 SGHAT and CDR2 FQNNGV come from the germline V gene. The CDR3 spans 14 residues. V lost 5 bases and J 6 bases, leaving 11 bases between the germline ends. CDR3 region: CASSPIAANSPLHF. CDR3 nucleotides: TGTGCCAGCAGCCCTATTGCTGCTAATTCACCCCTCCACTTT. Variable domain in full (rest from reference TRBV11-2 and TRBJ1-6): EAGVAQSPRYKIIEKRQSVAFWCNPISGHATLYWYQQILGQGPKLLIQFQNNGVVDDSQLPKDRFSAERLKGVDSTLKIQPAKLEDSAVYLCASSPIAANSPLHFGNGTRLTVT.

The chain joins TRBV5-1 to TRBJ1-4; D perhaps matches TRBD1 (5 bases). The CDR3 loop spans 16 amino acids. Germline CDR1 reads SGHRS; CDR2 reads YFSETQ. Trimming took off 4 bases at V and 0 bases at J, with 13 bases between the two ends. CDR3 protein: CASSTRPGATNEKLFF. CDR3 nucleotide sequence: TGCGCCAGCAGCACCCGTCCGGGGGCAACTAATGAAAAACTGTTTTTT. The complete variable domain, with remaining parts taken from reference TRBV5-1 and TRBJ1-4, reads KAGVTQTPRYLIKTRGQQVTLSCSPISGHRSVSWYQQTPGQGLQFLFEYFSETQRNKGNFPGRFSGRQFSNSRSEMNVSTLELGDSALYLCASSTRPGATNEKLFFGSGTQLSVL.

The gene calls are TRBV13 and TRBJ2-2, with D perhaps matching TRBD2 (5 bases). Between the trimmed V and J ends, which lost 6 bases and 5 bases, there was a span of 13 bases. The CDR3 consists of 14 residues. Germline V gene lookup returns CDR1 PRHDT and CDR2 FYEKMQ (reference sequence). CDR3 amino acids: CASRSGFGTGELFF. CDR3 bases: TGTGCCAGCAGGTCGGGATTTGGGACCGGGGAGCTGTTTTTT.

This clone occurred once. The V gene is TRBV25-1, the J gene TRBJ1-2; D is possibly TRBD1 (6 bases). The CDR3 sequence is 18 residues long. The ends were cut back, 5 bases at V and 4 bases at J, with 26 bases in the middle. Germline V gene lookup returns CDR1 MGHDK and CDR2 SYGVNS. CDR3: CASSPPWTVNTSPYGYTF. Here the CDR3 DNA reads TGTGCCAGCAGTCCCCCTTGGACAGTGAATACTTCCCCCTATGGCTACACCTTC.

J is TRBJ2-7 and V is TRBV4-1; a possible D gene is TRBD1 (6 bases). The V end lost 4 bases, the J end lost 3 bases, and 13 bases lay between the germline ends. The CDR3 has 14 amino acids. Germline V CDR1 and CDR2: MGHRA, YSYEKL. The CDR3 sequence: CASSRGQSLYEQYF. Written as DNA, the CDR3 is TGCGCCAGCAGCCGAGGACAGTCCCTCTACGAGCAGTACTTC.

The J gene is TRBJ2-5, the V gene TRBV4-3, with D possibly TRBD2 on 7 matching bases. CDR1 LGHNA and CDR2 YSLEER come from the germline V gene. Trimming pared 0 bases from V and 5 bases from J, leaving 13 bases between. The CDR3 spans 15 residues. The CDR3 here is CASSQDRGAGETQYF. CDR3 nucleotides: TGCGCCAGCAGCCAAGATCGGGGGGCCGGGGAGACCCAGTACTTC.

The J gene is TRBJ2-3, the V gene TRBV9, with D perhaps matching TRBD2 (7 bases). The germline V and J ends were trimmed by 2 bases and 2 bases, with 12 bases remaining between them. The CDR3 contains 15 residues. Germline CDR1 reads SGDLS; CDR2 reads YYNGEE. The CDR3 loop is CASSVRGADTDTQYF. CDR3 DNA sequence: TGTGCCAGCAGCGTCCGGGGGGCGGACACAGATACGCAGTATTTT.